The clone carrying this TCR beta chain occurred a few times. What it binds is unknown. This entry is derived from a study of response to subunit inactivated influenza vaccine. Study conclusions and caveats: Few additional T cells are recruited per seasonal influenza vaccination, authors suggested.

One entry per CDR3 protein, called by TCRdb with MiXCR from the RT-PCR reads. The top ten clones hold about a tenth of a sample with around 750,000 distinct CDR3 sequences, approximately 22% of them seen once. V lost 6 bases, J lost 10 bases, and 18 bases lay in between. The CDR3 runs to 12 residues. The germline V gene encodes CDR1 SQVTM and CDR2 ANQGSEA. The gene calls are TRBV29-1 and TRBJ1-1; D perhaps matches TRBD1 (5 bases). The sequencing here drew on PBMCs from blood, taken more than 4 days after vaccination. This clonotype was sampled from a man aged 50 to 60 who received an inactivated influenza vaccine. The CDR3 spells CSVLTETSRAFF. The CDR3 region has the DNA TGCAGCGTCCTGACAGAAACGTCCCGAGCTTTCTTT.